This TCR beta chain derives from a study of T-cell memory formation after mild COVID-19. Study in general: TCR clusters largely stayed donor specific. Study findings and constraints: Whereas later expanders leaned CD4+, clones contracting day 15 to 85 showed a balanced CD4/CD8 makeup. Contracting CD4+ clones lay largely in CM and EM, with CD8+ ones residing in EMRA.

Comments on this clonotype: No antigen is known for it.

The CDR3 totals 12 residues. The V gene lost 3 bases and the J gene lost 0 bases, with 2 bases spanning the gap. One entry per CDR3 protein, called by TCRdb with MiXCR from the 5' RACE reads. The table shows around 180,000 distinct CDR3 sequences, with about a sixth occurring only once. This rearrangement joins TRBV12-3 or TRBV12-4 to TRBJ1-1; D is unresolved. The sequence derives from an adult woman who had mild COVID-19 (a few samples of this study predate the infection). Cell type and time point are not known. Sequences were obtained from PBMCs or a T cell subset sorted from them (not recorded which). The CDR3, as DNA: TGTGCCAGCAGTTTTTTGAACACTGAAGCTTTCTTT. It encodes CASSFLNTEAFF.